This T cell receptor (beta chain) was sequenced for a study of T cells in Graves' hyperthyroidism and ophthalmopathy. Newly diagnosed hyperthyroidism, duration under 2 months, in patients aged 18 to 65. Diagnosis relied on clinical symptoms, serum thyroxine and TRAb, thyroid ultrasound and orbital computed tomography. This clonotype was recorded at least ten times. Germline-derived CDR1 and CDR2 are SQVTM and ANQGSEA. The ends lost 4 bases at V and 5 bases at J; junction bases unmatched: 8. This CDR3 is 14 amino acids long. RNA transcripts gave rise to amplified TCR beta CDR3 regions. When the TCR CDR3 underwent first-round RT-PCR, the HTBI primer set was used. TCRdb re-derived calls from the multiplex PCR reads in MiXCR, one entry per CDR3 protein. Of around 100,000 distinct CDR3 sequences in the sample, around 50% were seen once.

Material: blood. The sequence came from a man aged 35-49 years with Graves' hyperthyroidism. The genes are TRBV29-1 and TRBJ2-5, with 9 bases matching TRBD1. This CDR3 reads CSVARQGGRETQYF. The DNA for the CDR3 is TGCAGCGTTGCGCGACAGGGGGGGAGGGAGACCCAGTACTTC. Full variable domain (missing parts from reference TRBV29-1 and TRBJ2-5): SAVISQKPSRDICQRGTSLTIQCQVDSQVTMMFWYRQQPGQSLTLIATANQGSEATYESGFVIDKFPISRPNLTFSTLTVSNMSPEDSSIYLCSVARQGGRETQYFGPGTRLLVL.